The clone carrying this T cell receptor (beta chain) has only a few counts. Its antigen is undetermined. The CDR3 is 16 residues long. Germline CDR1 and CDR2: SGHVS and FQNEAQ. Trimming removed 4 bases at V and 2 bases at J, with 12 bases between. The PCR used 60 Vbeta and 13 Jbeta primers. Only in-frame clones appear in the TCRdb table, and some are missing; sequencing was by immunoSEQ multiplex PCR. Of approximately 120,000 clones in the sample, approximately 78% are singletons; the top ten hold roughly a tenth. The record originates from a study of cytomegalovirus exposure and HLA in healthy donors. As for the study in general: In a previous analysis, about 100 million unique TCR beta sequences were found from 150 million to 200 million T cells.

Regarding the study as a whole: Rarity held for most TCR sequences, but there were some public TCRs that occurred in many donors. Immune exposure information comprised only CMV serostatus.

The receptor comes from a young man in good health and CMV-seropositive. Sequenced input: PBMCs. This rearrangement joins TRBV7-8 to TRBJ2-6; D not certain. The CDR3 sequence is CASSSDLTAGANVLTF. The CDR3 DNA follows: TGTGCCAGCAGCTCCGATCTTACAGCTGGGGCCAACGTCCTGACTTTC.